The 22 T cell receptor beta chains below were found in one sample sequenced in a study of CXCR3-negative and CXCR3-positive naive CD8 T cells (dated by TCRdb to between 2017 and 2020). The sample was run on a NextSeq 550. The Human TCR Profiling Kit (MiLaboratory) was used to prepare UMI-labeled 5' RACE TRB cDNA libraries. After the reads were reprocessed by TCRdb, one entry was made per CDR3 protein sequence, with no DNA. The sample's table lists a count of about 53,000 distinct CDR3 sequences. Around 0.58% of the sample belongs to the ten largest clones. Findings and caveats that apply to the study as a whole: Compared with CXCR3-negative naive cells, CXCR3-positive naive cells had TRB CDR3s with higher hydrophobicity (lower Kidera factor 4), lower energy, and higher strength and volume indices.

Their specific antigens are unknown. The sample taken for sequencing was naive CXCR3+ CD8+ T cells from blood. The cell subset or site label, as the study defines it: CD45RO-CCR7+CD27+CD95- naive CD8+ T cells expressing CXCR3 (TNR3+). These receptors came from a human donor in good health. Some clones in this sample may be carry-over from other donors' samples.

The chain recombines TRBV27 with TRBJ1-5. Germline CDR1 is MNHEY and CDR2 is SMNVEV (reference sequence). The length of the CDR3 is 15 residues. The CDR3 region is CASSPDPLSNQPQHF.

The CDR3 reads CASSPTGTEAYEQYF. The V gene is TRBV6-1, the J gene TRBJ2-7; there is no DNA to check the TCRdb D call of TRBD1. Per germline, CDR1 MNHNS and CDR2 SASEGT. The CDR3 totals 15 residues.

This chain connects TRBV9 to TRBJ2-1; without DNA, the TCRdb call of TRBD2 cannot be checked. The CDR3 contains 20 residues. In germline, CDR1 is SGDLS, CDR2 YYNGEE. CDR3 sequence reads: CASSVVGGVELAANYNEQFF.

The CDR3: CASSFGGNAYEQYF. This chain links TRBV7-3 with TRBJ2-7; TCRdb outputs TRBD2, but without DNA this stays unchecked. Germline V gene sequence: CDR1 SGHTA, CDR2 FQGTGA. The CDR3 is made up of 14 amino acids.

The chain recombines TRBV10-3 with TRBJ2-2. CDR1 is ENHRY and CDR2 is SYGVKD in the germline V gene. This CDR3 contains 15 residues. The CDR3: CAISESDIYTGELFF.

The rearrangement uses TRBV15 and TRBJ2-1; TCRdb gives TRBD1 as the D gene, but with no DNA this cannot be confirmed. Germline V gene data show CDR1 as LNHNV and CDR2 as YYDKDF (reference sequence). This CDR3 is 15 amino acids long. Here the CDR3 reads CATSSPRDNYNEQFF.

The chain combines TRBV6-5 with TRBJ2-1; TCRdb indicates TRBD2, and absent DNA this call remains unverified. The germline V gene has CDR1 MNHEY and CDR2 SVGAGI. The CDR3 has 15 residues. CDR3 in amino acids: CASREGLSSYNEQFF.

J is TRBJ2-7 and V is TRBV6-2 or TRBV6-3. Germline CDR1 MNHEY, CDR2 SVGEGT. This CDR3 is 13 amino acids long. This CDR3 is CASETLSRYEQYF.

The chain couples TRBV7-3 to TRBJ2-3; TCRdb designates TRBD2, a call that cannot be tested without DNA. Germline CDR1 reads SGHTA; CDR2 reads FQGTGA. The CDR3 runs 18 residues. The CDR3 reads CASSLSLAGGYSTDTQYF. The full variable domain, completed using reference TRBV7-3 and TRBJ2-3, is GAGVSQTPSNKVTEKGKYVELRCDPISGHTALYWYRQSLGQGPEFLIYFQGTGAADDSGLPNDRFFAVRPEGSVSTLKIQRTERGDSAVYLCASSLSLAGGYSTDTQYFGPGTRLTVL.

The chain uses TRBV6-6 and TRBJ2-7. The CDR3 loop spans 12 amino acids. CDR1 MNHNY and CDR2 SVGAGI come from the germline V gene (reference sequence). CDR3 region: CASSYSDPEQYF.

The chain uses TRBV5-1 and TRBJ2-7; TCRdb reports TRBD1, a call that lacks DNA to check it against. The CDR3 sequence is 13 residues long. The V gene's germline CDR1 is SGHRS and CDR2 YFSETQ. The CDR3 loop reads CASSSGESYEQYF.

The rearrangement links TRBV19 to TRBJ2-5; TCRdb proposes TRBD1, but this gene call is untestable without DNA. The germline CDR1 and CDR2 sequences are LNHDA and SQIVND (reference sequence). The CDR3 is made up of 16 amino acids. CDR3 sequence reads: CASSIFGAGRVETQYF.

The chain joins TRBV29-1 to TRBJ2-1; checking the TCRdb D call of TRBD1 is not possible without DNA. Per germline, CDR1 SQVTM and CDR2 ANQGSEA. The CDR3 consists of 13 residues. The CDR3 sequence: CSVRGQGNNEQFF.

The rearrangement uses TRBV6-6 and TRBJ1-1; the TCRdb D gene call, TRBD1, has no DNA to confirm it. Germline V lookup: CDR1 MNHNY, CDR2 SVGAGI (reference sequence). CDR3 length: 13 amino acids. CDR3 region: CASSPGGASEAFF.

The V call is TRBV27, the J call TRBJ2-3; the D gene TCRdb calls, TRBD2, cannot be checked with no DNA. The CDR3 extends over 15 amino acids. Germline CDR1 is MNHEY and CDR2 is SMNVEV (reference sequence). The CDR3 is CASAKGLARLDTQYF.

The chain is built from TRBV9 and TRBJ1-3. The CDR3 spans 16 residues. Looked up from germline, CDR1 is SGDLS and CDR2 is YYNGEE. CDR3 residues: CASSAATGYSGNTIYF.

The chain combines TRBV11-3 with TRBJ2-2; TCRdb picks TRBD1, but there is no DNA to check that call. Germline V CDR1 and CDR2: SGHNT, YENEEA. This CDR3 region has 14 residues. CDR3: CASSSRTGTGELFF.

This chain uses TRBV12-3 or TRBV12-4 with TRBJ2-7; the D call from TCRdb, TRBD2, cannot be confirmed without DNA. The CDR3 loop spans 13 amino acids. CDR3 loop: CATREGEGREQYF.

The rearrangement joins TRBV5-1 to TRBJ2-7; TCRdb's D call of TRBD1 is untestable without DNA. Germline loops: CDR1 SGHRS, CDR2 YFSETQ. The CDR3 is 18 residues long. Here the CDR3 reads CASSLLSPQIWSSYEQYF.

The chain recombines TRBV7-6 with TRBJ1-2; the D gene TCRdb calls, TRBD1, cannot be checked with no DNA. This CDR3 contains 13 residues. CDR1 SGHVS and CDR2 FNYEAQ come from the germline V gene. The CDR3: CASTGGSGSGYTF.

V and J are TRBV9 and TRBJ2-1; checking the TCRdb D call of TRBD1 is not possible without DNA. The CDR3 consists of 15 residues. Germline V CDR1 and CDR2: SGDLS, YYNGEE. This chain's CDR3 is CASSTGTSAYNEQFF.

The chain combines TRBV2 with TRBJ2-7; absent DNA, TCRdb's TRBD1 call cannot be checked. The germline CDR1 and CDR2 sequences are SNHLY and FYNNEI. The CDR3 is 15 residues long. The CDR3 region is CASSEGDRDPYEQYF.